This T cell receptor (beta chain) was obtained from a study of control samples from healthy donors and cancer patients. J gave up 9 bases and V 4 bases, and 1 base lay outside the gene matches. From germline, CDR1 is SGHVS and CDR2 FNYEAQ. The CDR3 is made up of 11 amino acids. TCRdb's table, derived via immunoSEQ multiplex PCR, lists solely in-frame clones and lacks some. The sample lists roughly 74,000 clones, 85% to 95% occurring once. This chain joins TRBV7-6 and TRBJ2-5; 8 bases fit TRBD1. This sequence was found in a young woman in good health. Sequencing was carried out using blood. CDR3 protein: CASSSGGAQYF. The CDR3 DNA is TGTGCCAGCAGCTCAGGGGGCGCCCAGTACTTC.